This T cell receptor beta chain was sequenced for a study of PD-1 blockade in classical Hodgkin lymphoma. Study results and caveats: It was among complete responders that baseline diversity resembled that of newly diagnosed patients. The study reported lower baseline TCR diversity in newly diagnosed patients than in healthy donors.

The protocol was immunoSEQ multiplex PCR, while the TCRdb copy is restricted to in-frame clones and leaves out a portion. The repertoire holds about 43,000 clones, around 70% seen once, with approximately 10% in the top ten. This clone was seen once. Its antigen is as yet unknown. V dropped 0 bases and J dropped 1 base, with 13 bases sitting between them. This CDR3 region has 16 residues. The germline CDR1 and CDR2 sequences are SGHDT and YYEEEE. All the patients suffered relapse after autologous stem cell transplantation, and brentuximab vedotin exposure differed. The V gene is TRBV5-6, the J gene TRBJ2-5; tentative D call: TRBD1 (6 bases). The sequenced sample was peripheral blood mononuclear cells (PBMCs), obtained at baseline. The source is a human donor with classical Hodgkin lymphoma. Here the CDR3 DNA reads TGTGCCAGCAGCTTGGGCTTCCGGACAGTCCAAGAGACCCAGTACTTC. Protein: CASSLGFRTVQETQYF. The full variable domain, its missing parts supplied by reference TRBV5-6 and TRBJ2-5, is DAGVTQSPTHLIKTRGQQVTLRCSPKSGHDTVSWYQQALGQGPQFIFQYYEEEERQRGNFPDRFSGHQFPNYSSELNVNALLLGDSALYLCASSLGFRTVQETQYFGPGTRLLVL.